This note documents a single T cell receptor beta chain sequence. The antigen is not known. Germline loops: CDR1 MNHEY, CDR2 SVGAGI. With 4 bases clipped from V and 1 base from J, the junction kept 9 bases outside the gene matches. The CDR3 extends over 16 amino acids. This sample was included in a study of T-cell reconstitution after alpha-beta-depleted transplantation in children. The study's findings and limits: Counts and diversity of T cells one year after transplant came mostly from newly produced T cells. Elevated TCRbeta diversity at day 60 was traced, in some patients, to surviving recipient T cells and thymic progenitors. Roughly two months post-transplant, alpha-beta T cells reportedly originated from several hundred graft clones that had expanded.

Unique molecular identifiers featured in how the TCRbeta library was prepared. Via MiXCR, TCRdb re-called the PCR reads, giving one row per CDR3 protein. The sample shows a few hundred thousand distinct CDR3 sequences, around 15% of them seen only once. The origin of this receptor is a boy under two years old who had a stem cell transplant for Wiskott-Aldrich syndrome, so the T cells may come from the graft donor. This chain joins TRBV6-5 and TRBJ2-7; the match to TRBD1 covers 8 bases. This material consisted of PBMCs, mostly from graft donor cells, taken 360 days after TCRalphabeta/CD19-depleted stem cell transplant. CDR3 region: CASSLTLRDRSYEQYF. The CDR3 coding sequence is TGTGCCAGCAGTTTAACACTCCGGGACAGGTCCTACGAGCAGTACTTC.